This T cell receptor beta chain was recovered during a study of spatial heterogeneity in lung cancer. TCRdb analysed the 5' RACE reads with MiXCR anew, one entry per CDR3 protein. This table holds about 30,000 distinct CDR3 sequences, approximately 6% found once. This clonotype has a handful of counts. Time point reported: blood at routine non-recurrence follow-up after resection. Extraction of whole RNA from tumor, nontumor lung or frozen PBMC preceded unsorted sequencing. The sequence derives from a male donor with early-stage non-small cell lung cancer. Material: PBMCs, obtained at follow-up.

The chain's CDR3 is CASSPGARGQFF. The DNA for the CDR3 is TGTGCCAGCAGCCCGGGGGCCCGGGGGCAGTTCTTC. The chain combines TRBV12-3 or TRBV12-4 with TRBJ2-1; either TRBD1 or TRBD2 may supply D (6 bases each). Trimming pared 6 bases from V and 12 bases from J, leaving 15 bases between. CDR3 size: 12 residues.